This TCR beta chain appears in the sequencing data of a study of blood T cell repertoires in COVID-19. Looking at the study overall: PBMCs, B-cell-depleted T cells, or T cells were the source of the cDNA or gDNA that made up the material.

The V end was cut by 3 bases, the J end by 3 bases, with 15 bases between. Germline CDR1 is SGHTA and CDR2 is FQGNSA. The CDR3 consists of 16 residues. Those enrolled in Seattle joined during active infection and were followed longitudinally afterward. Source study methods: Reference gene primer amplification yielded estimated nucleated cell counts. Method: immunoSEQ multiplex PCR; TCRdb's copy keeps in-frame clones and lacks some. The V and J calls and clone size were taken over from that table, and D and trimming were inferred from the DNA. Here the sample spans under 300,000 clones, roughly 90% being singletons.

This TCR was recovered from an older woman with COVID-19, enrolled during active disease. Source material: peripheral blood. This chain joins TRBV7-2 and TRBJ1-5; a weak D match, TRBD1 (5 bases). The CDR3 sequence: CASSFYNSGYNQPQHF. In DNA form, the CDR3 reads TGTGCCAGCAGCTTTTATAACTCAGGGTACAATCAGCCCCAGCATTTT.